Following are 18 T cell receptor beta chains from one sample sequenced in a study of T cell repertoires and HLA-DP antigens. These receptors have no identified antigens. TCRdb's copy holds only in-frame clones and misses some; the assay was immunoSEQ multiplex PCR. The sample shows around 100,000 clones, more than 85% of them seen only once. The sequencing input was CD4+ T cells from PBMCs. The receptors originated from a woman between 18 and 29 years old in good health and CMV-seronegative.

The chain links TRBV5-6 to TRBJ2-7; 8 bases are a match to TRBD1. The CDR3 consists of 13 residues. CDR1 SGHDT and CDR2 YYEEEE come from the germline V gene. The trim removed 4 bases at V and 2 bases at J, leaving 2 bases unmatched. CDR3 in amino acids: CASSQGQAYEQYF. The CDR3 DNA reads TGTGCCAGCAGCCAGGGACAGGCCTACGAGCAGTACTTC. Drawing the rest from reference TRBV5-6 and TRBJ2-7, the complete variable domain is DAGVTQSPTHLIKTRGQQVTLRCSPKSGHDTVSWYQQALGQGPQFIFQYYEEEERQRGNFPDRFSGHQFPNYSSELNVNALLLGDSALYLCASSQGQAYEQYFGPGTRLTVT.

The chain combines TRBV6-5 with TRBJ2-7, with 10 bases matching TRBD1. This CDR3 contains 13 residues. V lost 5 bases, J lost 7 bases, and 5 bases stayed unmatched. CDR1 is MNHEY and CDR2 is SVGAGI in the germline V gene. Here the CDR3 DNA reads TGTGCCAGCAGTCCGGGACAGGGGAGGGAGCAGTACGTC. As protein: CASSPGQGREQYV.

The chain is built from TRBV19 and TRBJ1-1; no clear D. The CDR3 sequence is 14 residues long. With 1 base removed from V and 4 bases from J, the gap between germline ends came to 10 bases. CDR1 and CDR2 from the germline V gene are LNHDA and SQIVND (reference sequence). Here the CDR3 reads CASSIGLQSTEAFF. DNA of the CDR3: TGTGCCAGTAGTATAGGTTTACAATCCACTGAAGCTTTCTTT.

CDR3 protein: CASTIGPYGGADTQYF. Here the CDR3 DNA reads TGTGCCAGCACCATCGGGCCCTATGGCGGGGCAGATACGCAGTATTTT. J is TRBJ2-3 and V is TRBV27; D may be TRBD2 (6 bases). V lost 7 bases and J 4 bases, leaving 21 bases between the germline ends. The CDR3 consists of 16 residues. CDR1 and CDR2 from the germline V gene are MNHEY and SMNVEV (reference sequence).

V gene TRBV9 combines with J gene TRBJ1-6, with D unresolved. This CDR3 spans 15 amino acids. Deletions cut 0 bases from V and 7 bases from J, with 11 bases between. In germline, CDR1 is SGDLS, CDR2 YYNGEE. CDR3 bases: TGTGCCAGCAGCGTAGTTCCGACATCCAATTCACCCCTCCACTTT. Translated: CASSVVPTSNSPLHF.

J is TRBJ1-5 and V is TRBV7-9; D might be TRBD1 (6 bases). There are 16 residues in the CDR3. Between the trimmed V and J ends, which lost 3 bases and 2 bases, there was a span of 14 bases. Germline V gene lookup returns CDR1 SEHNR and CDR2 FQNEAQ (reference sequence). The CDR3 here is CASSFTDSKGNQPQHF. CDR3 bases: TGTGCCAGCAGCTTTACGGACAGTAAGGGCAATCAGCCCCAGCATTTT.

The rearrangement links TRBV18 to TRBJ1-5, with a weak D call TRBD1 (6 bases). Germline CDR1 KGHSH, CDR2 LQKENI. V was shortened by 4 bases and J by 6 bases, with 16 bases between the two germline ends. This CDR3 has 15 residues. CDR3 bases: TGTGCCAGCTCACTCACCACAGGGATGGCTCAGCCCCAGCATTTT. This gives the protein CASSLTTGMAQPQHF.

The V gene is TRBV18, the J gene TRBJ2-6, with D maybe TRBD2 (6 bases). Germline-derived CDR1 and CDR2 are KGHSH and LQKENI. This CDR3 is 16 amino acids long. With 4 bases removed from V and 1 base from J, the gap between germline ends came to 11 bases. CDR3 in DNA: TGTGCCAGCTCACTTACGACTAGTTCTGGGGCCAACGTCCTGACTTTC. This sequence encodes CASSLTTSSGANVLTF.

This chain joins TRBV7-9 and TRBJ2-7, with D possibly being TRBD2 (5 bases). CDR1 SEHNR and CDR2 FQNEAQ come from the germline V gene (reference sequence). The CDR3 has 13 amino acids. Deletions cut 2 bases from V and 1 base from J, with 6 bases between. CDR3 sequence (DNA): TGTGCCAGCAGCTTAAGCGGATCCTACGAGCAGTACTTC. Encoded protein: CASSLSGSYEQYF.

This clone was counted a single time. CDR3 DNA sequence: TGTGCCAGCAGGGCGGGTAACGGGGATGCGGAGACCCAGTACTTC. Its protein product is CASRAGNGDAETQYF. The rearrangement uses TRBV2 and TRBJ2-5; TRBD2 is a possible D gene (5 bases). Germline V gene sequence: CDR1 SNHLY, CDR2 FYNNEI. The CDR3 spans 15 residues. V was shortened by 6 bases and J by 5 bases, with 19 bases between the two germline ends.

The sample holds one count of this clone. This chain links TRBV6-1 with TRBJ2-1; 7 nucleotides match TRBD2. With V trimmed by 4 bases and J by 10 bases, 19 bases remained unmatched. Germline CDR1 MNHNS, CDR2 SASEGT. This CDR3 spans 17 amino acids. The CDR3 DNA sequence: TGTGCCAGCAGTGCTAGGGATCCGGGACTACCTTGGGGCGAGCAGTTCTTC. Translating gives CASSARDPGLPWGEQFF.

This sequence joins TRBV5-1 and TRBJ1-4, with D maybe TRBD1 (5 bases). This CDR3 has 14 amino acids. V was pared by 0 bases and J by 4 bases, with 7 bases between. CDR1 and CDR2 from the germline V gene are SGHRS and YFSETQ. The CDR3 DNA reads TGCGCCAGCAGCTTGGAAAGGGGTAATGAAAAACTGTTTTTT. This sequence encodes CASSLERGNEKLFF. Based on the CDR3 plus reference TRBV5-1 and TRBJ1-4, the full variable domain is KAGVTQTPRYLIKTRGQQVTLSCSPISGHRSVSWYQQTPGQGLQFLFEYFSETQRNKGNFPGRFSGRQFSNSRSEMNVSTLELGDSALYLCASSLERGNEKLFFGSGTQLSVL.

The gene calls are TRBV7-8 and TRBJ2-7, with 10 bases matching TRBD1. Germline V gene sequence: CDR1 SGHVS, CDR2 FQNEAQ. Trimming cost V 4 bases and J 2 bases; bases outside gene matches: 8. The CDR3 totals 16 residues. DNA of the CDR3: TGTGCCAGCAGCTATAGAGGGGACAGGGGAGCCTACGAGCAGTACTTC. This gives the protein CASSYRGDRGAYEQYF.

The rearrangement joins TRBV19 to TRBJ2-4; no definite D call. Germline assignment: CDR1 LNHDA and CDR2 SQIVND (reference sequence). The ends were cut back, 6 bases at V and 1 base at J, with 10 bases in the middle. The CDR3 has 14 amino acids. The CDR3 spells CASRPEPAKNIQYF. The CDR3 DNA reads TGTGCCAGTAGGCCCGAACCGGCCAAAAACATTCAGTACTTC.

The chain carries TRBV28 and TRBJ2-1; D gene unclear. The V gene's germline CDR1 is MDHEN and CDR2 SYDVKM. With 7 bases removed from V and 4 bases from J, the gap between germline ends came to 11 bases. The CDR3 has 13 amino acids. CDR3 bases: TGTGCCAGCATGTCTGGGGATTACAATGAGCAGTTCTTC. Translating gives CASMSGDYNEQFF.

The chain recombines TRBV28 with TRBJ1-2; 8 bases agree with TRBD1. Germline lookup yields CDR1 MDHEN and CDR2 SYDVKM. This CDR3 comprises 13 residues. V shed 2 bases and J 5 bases; nucleotides not matched to a gene: 1. CDR3 sequence (DNA): TGTGCCAGCAGTTTAAGACAGGGGTATGGCTACACCTTC. It codes for CASSLRQGYGYTF.

J is TRBJ2-2 and V is TRBV5-1; 11 bases agree with TRBD2. V was clipped by 0 bases and J by 7 bases; unmatched bases: 5. Germline V CDR1 and CDR2: SGHRS, YFSETQ. The CDR3 covers 16 residues. The CDR3 loop reads CASSLVPTSGVGELFF. As DNA, the CDR3 is TGCGCCAGCAGCTTGGTACCGACTAGCGGGGTCGGGGAGCTGTTTTTT.

V usage is TRBV19 and J usage is TRBJ1-1; TRBD1 aligns across 9 bases. Trimming cost V 3 bases and J 0 bases; bases outside gene matches: 8. From germline, CDR1 is LNHDA and CDR2 SQIVND (reference sequence). The CDR3 totals 17 residues. The CDR3: CASSMRGQGPMNTEAFF. CDR3 DNA sequence: TGTGCCAGTAGTATGCGGGGACAGGGACCCATGAACACTGAAGCTTTCTTT.